This entry describes one T cell receptor (beta chain). The table came from immunoSEQ multiplex PCR; TCRdb's copy has only in-frame clones and leaves some out. This sample has tens of thousands of clones; around 79% occur once, and the top ten carry 11%. In germline, CDR1 is LNHNV, CDR2 YYDKDF (reference sequence). Trimming cost V 0 bases and J 2 bases, with 5 bases left between them. The CDR3 has 15 amino acids. The sample comes from a study of OX40 agonist ivuxolimab in advanced cancers. On the study more broadly: Patients were dosed with the agonistic anti-OX40 (CD134) antibody ivuxolimab. Cancers in dose escalation were hepatocellular, melanoma, renal cell and head and neck. Earlier treatment with anti-PD-1, anti-PD-L1 or anti-CTLA-4 was permitted, and 35% to 40% had received some.

The specimen comprised CD4+ or CD8+ T cells sorted from blood, sampled in a trial of the OX40 agonist ivuxolimab. This clonotype was obtained from an adult with an advanced solid tumor such as melanoma, head and neck, liver or kidney cancer. The rearrangement uses TRBV15 and TRBJ1-6, with D possibly matching TRBD1 (5 bases). CDR3 in DNA: TGTGCCACCAGCAGAGACAGGGCCTATAATTCACCCCTCCACTTT. It translates to CATSRDRAYNSPLHF.